This T cell receptor beta chain was retrieved from a study of shared clonotypes between healthy human individuals. Including both end residues, the CDR3 is 13 amino acids long. Germline CDR1 reads MDHEN; CDR2 reads SYDVKM. Here immunoSEQ multiplex PCR was the method, and the copy in TCRdb shows in-frame clones only, minus some. The data show over 950,000 clones, approximately 77% seen once. As to this clone: The DNA is omitted, as the CDR3 cannot be located on it reliably, and the CDR3 follows TCRdb's listing.

The sequenced sample was memory CD4+ T cells from PBMCs. Subset given: CD45RA-negative fraction. The chain carries TRBV28 and TRBJ2-1; TRBD2, the table's D call, lacks a check against the DNA. The source of this sequence is a man in his late teens or twenties in good health. Some clones in this sample may be carry-over from other donors' samples. CDR3 loop: CASNVGGGTLGFF.